The TCR beta chain described here comes from a study of patients and donors after allogeneic stem cell transplantation (TCRdb year 2020). Library preparation employed RT-PCR. These reads were obtained on a NextSeq 550. In TCRdb, the public reads were trimmed at Q25 with fastp and aligned with MiXCR, with productive beta chains retained. Merged by CDR3 protein, the rows form single entries marked with the most common genes and DNA. The sample records about 160,000 distinct CDR3 sequences, approximately 35% of which are singletons. The ten largest clonotypes hold around 50% of the sample. CDR1 and CDR2, per the germline V gene, are LGHNA and YNFKEQ. Its CDR3 holds 15 amino acids, cysteine through phenylalanine. This entry keeps only the CDR3 DNA: 45 bases, framed from base 1. V is pared back by 0 bases and J by 7 bases, with 13 bases lying between the germline termini. Points on this clonotype: Its antigen remains undetermined. No clone much larger than this one lies a single base away; base qualities are absent.

Recombination connected TRBV4-2 to TRBJ1-5; TRBD1 might be the D gene, on 6 matching bases. The sequencing sample was made of blood, either unsorted or a sorted T cell fraction (not recorded which). The sequence came from a human donor who was either an allogeneic HSCT recipient or a stem cell or donor lymphocyte infusion donor (not recorded which). It is not recorded whose cells these are; they may come from a transplant donor. The nucleotide sequence is TGTGCCAGCAGCCAAGATAGGGGGATAGGGCAGCCCCAGCATTTT. This encodes CASSQDRGIGQPQHF.